The entry that follows covers one T cell receptor (beta chain) sequence. This sample was taken from a study of CD8+ T cells in alopecia areata. Extraction and reverse transcription of RNA yielded cDNA as the sequencing template. Repertoires were generated with immunoSEQ multiplex PCR, while TCRdb's copy carries only in-frame clones and drops some. The sample includes 150,000 or so clones, over 70% of them seen just once. Losses at the gene ends were 7 bases for V and 0 bases for J; bases not matched to a gene: 6. Germline CDR1 is GTSNPN and CDR2 is SVGIG (reference sequence). The CDR3 has 16 residues.

This chain joins TRBV30 and TRBJ2-1; TRBD2 matches at 13 bases. The source was CD8+ T cells sorted from blood, collected at week 0. The receptor was derived from a human donor with alopecia areata. CDR3 sequence (DNA): TGTGCCTCCAAGGGACTAGCGGGAACCTCCTACAATGAGCAGTTCTTC. It encodes CASKGLAGTSYNEQFF.